What follows describes a single T cell receptor (beta chain). V was trimmed by 5 bases and J by 1 base, leaving 14 bases between them. Looked up from germline, CDR1 is LGHDT and CDR2 is YNNKEL (reference sequence). The CDR3 sequence is 15 residues long. The data are from a study of early T cells in non-severe SARS-CoV-2 infection. Study background: Chains were not paired, and sequencing was done on bulk RNA from unsorted whole blood.

Individual cDNA molecules were tagged with unique molecular identifiers. TCRdb itself ran the 5' RACE reads through MiXCR, one entry per CDR3 protein. The sample includes about 64,000 distinct CDR3 sequences, about an eighth of them seen just once. The TCR sequence derives from an adult who was a healthcare worker with PCR-confirmed SARS-CoV-2 infection or an uninfected control (not recorded which). The sample comprised whole blood. This rearrangement joins TRBV3-1 to TRBJ1-1, with D possibly TRBD1 on 6 matching bases. The CDR3 sequence is CASSSYSGANTEAFF. CDR3 nucleotides: TGTGCCAGCAGCTCATACTCAGGGGCGAACACTGAAGCTTTCTTT.